These 11 T cell receptor beta chains originate from one sample sequenced in a study of cytomegalovirus exposure and HLA in healthy donors. PCR primers comprised 60 Vbeta and 13 Jbeta primers. TCRdb keeps only in-frame clones here, not all; method: immunoSEQ multiplex PCR. The table shows under 200,000 clones, with roughly 80% occurring only once. The sample taken for sequencing was PBMCs. These receptors were collected from a male donor in good health and CMV-seronegative.

CDR3 DNA: TGTGCCAGCAGCTTCGGGAAGACCTACGAGCAGTACTTC. This gives the protein CASSFGKTYEQYF. The J gene is TRBJ2-7, the V gene TRBV27; the D gene is possibly TRBD2 (5 bases). V was pared by 6 bases and J by 2 bases, with 11 bases between. The CDR3 spans 13 residues. Germline loops: CDR1 MNHEY, CDR2 SMNVEV (reference sequence).

The rearrangement joins TRBV4-3 to TRBJ1-6, with no clear D. The CDR3 sequence is 15 residues long. Trimming cost V 0 bases and J 10 bases, with 13 bases left between them. Germline-derived CDR1 and CDR2 are LGHNA and YSLEER. The CDR3 DNA reads TGCGCCAGCAGCCAAGATCGACAAAAAGGCTCACCCCTCCACTTT. Translated: CASSQDRQKGSPLHF.

This clone came up a few times. The rearrangement uses TRBV9 and TRBJ1-1; D possibly corresponds to TRBD1 (6 bases). V lost 2 bases and J lost 8, with 16 bases in between. Germline loops: CDR1 SGDLS, CDR2 YYNGEE. The CDR3 consists of 14 residues. The DNA for the CDR3 is TGTGCCAGCAGCGTTTCACAAACAGGGCTAGAAGCTTTCTTT. Residues: CASSVSQTGLEAFF. The variable domain in full, completed from reference TRBV9 and TRBJ1-1, reads DSGVTQTPKHLITATGQRVTLRCSPRSGDLSVYWYQQSLDQGLQFLIQYYNGEERAKGNILERFSAQQFPDLHSELNLSSLELGDSALYFCASSVSQTGLEAFFGQGTRLTVV.

The CDR3 here is CASSIGAGEANTIYF. The CDR3 DNA follows: TGTGCCAGTAGTATAGGGGCAGGGGAAGCAAACACCATATATTTT. This rearrangement joins TRBV19 to TRBJ1-3; D perhaps matches TRBD1 (6 bases). Trimming took off 1 base at V and 6 bases at J, with 13 bases between the two ends. The CDR3 is made up of 15 amino acids. CDR1 LNHDA and CDR2 SQIVND come from the germline V gene (reference sequence). The full variable domain, completed using reference TRBV19 and TRBJ1-3, is DGGITQSPKYLFRKEGQNVTLSCEQNLNHDAMYWYRQDPGQGLRLIYYSQIVNDFQKGDIAEGYSVSREKKESFPLTVTSAQKNPTAFYLCASSIGAGEANTIYFGEGSWLTVV.

This clone was observed a handful of times. The chain recombines TRBV30 with TRBJ2-1; D is ambiguous. Germline V gene data show CDR1 as GTSNPN and CDR2 as SVGIG (reference sequence). This CDR3 comprises 13 residues. The germline V and J ends were trimmed by 2 bases and 4 bases, with 9 bases remaining between them. The CDR3 DNA is TGTGCCTGGAGTCCGTCAGAATACAATGAGCAGTTCTTC. Protein product: CAWSPSEYNEQFF.

In its sample, this clone was seen once. The CDR3: CASSLGPGTSGGSGEQFF. The CDR3 nucleotides read TGTGCCAGCAGCTTAGGGCCCGGGACTAGCGGGGGGAGCGGTGAGCAGTTCTTC. This chain connects TRBV7-9 to TRBJ2-1; TRBD2 matches at 15 bases. With 1 base clipped from V and 9 bases from J, the junction kept 10 bases outside the gene matches. The CDR3 consists of 18 residues. Germline CDR1 reads SEHNR; CDR2 reads FQNEAQ (reference sequence).

This rearrangement joins TRBV7-9 to TRBJ1-2; 11 nucleotides match TRBD1. Germline trimming cut 4 bases from V and 8 bases from J; bases unmatched to any gene: 6. CDR1 is SEHNR, CDR2 FQNEAQ, per germline (reference sequence). The CDR3 contains 14 residues. In DNA form, the CDR3 reads TGTGCCAGCAGCTCAACGGGACAGGGGGACGGCTACACCTTC. Translation gives CASSSTGQGDGYTF.

The CDR3 DNA is TGTGCCAGCGACAAATCTGCGGGGGCAGGGGAGCTGTTTTTT. Its translation: CASDKSAGAGELFF. This chain joins TRBV6-1 and TRBJ2-2, with a possible D match to TRBD2 (7 bases). V lost 8 bases to trimming and J lost 8 bases, with 18 bases between them. The CDR3 totals 14 residues. The germline CDR1 and CDR2 sequences are MNHNS and SASEGT.

V is TRBV4-1 and J is TRBJ2-1; no reliable D call. The V end lost 5 bases, the J end lost 5 bases, and 10 bases lay between the germline ends. The CDR3 consists of 13 residues. The V gene's germline CDR1 is MGHRA and CDR2 YSYEKL. The chain's CDR3 is CASSFLYHNEQFF. Written as DNA, the CDR3 is TGCGCCAGCAGCTTTCTCTATCACAATGAGCAGTTCTTC.

The gene calls are TRBV7-3 and TRBJ2-3; a possible D gene is TRBD1 (6 bases). The CDR3 has 13 residues. V was shortened by 5 bases and J by 7 bases, with 13 bases between the two germline ends. Germline V gene data show CDR1 as SGHTA and CDR2 as FQGTGA. The DNA for the CDR3 is TGTGCCAGCAGCCCATCGGACAGAAATACGCAGTATTTT. Residues: CASSPSDRNTQYF.

The chain links TRBV4-1 to TRBJ1-5; possible D gene TRBD1, 6 bases. Trimming took 5 bases from V and 0 from J, leaving 14 bases between them. The length of the CDR3 is 16 residues. Germline loops: CDR1 MGHRA, CDR2 YSYEKL. The DNA of the CDR3 is TGCGCCAGCAGCGTGGACAGCTCCTATAGCAATCAGCCCCAGCATTTT. As protein: CASSVDSSYSNQPQHF.